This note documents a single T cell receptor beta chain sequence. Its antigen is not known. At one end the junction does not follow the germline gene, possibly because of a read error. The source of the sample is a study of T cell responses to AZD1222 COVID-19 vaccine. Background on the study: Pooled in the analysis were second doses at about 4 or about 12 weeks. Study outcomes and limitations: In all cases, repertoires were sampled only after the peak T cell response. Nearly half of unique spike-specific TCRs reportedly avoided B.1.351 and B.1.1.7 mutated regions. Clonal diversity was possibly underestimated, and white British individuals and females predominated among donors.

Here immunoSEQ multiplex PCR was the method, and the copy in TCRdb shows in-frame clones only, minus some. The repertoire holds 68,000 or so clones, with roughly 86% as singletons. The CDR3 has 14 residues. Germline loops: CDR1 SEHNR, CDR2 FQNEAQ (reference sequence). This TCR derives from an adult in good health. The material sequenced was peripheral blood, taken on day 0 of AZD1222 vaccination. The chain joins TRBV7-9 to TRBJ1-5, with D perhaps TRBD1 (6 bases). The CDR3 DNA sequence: TGTGCCAGCAGCCCCCATGGCGGGGGGCAGCTCCAGCATTTT. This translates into CASSPHGGGQLQHF. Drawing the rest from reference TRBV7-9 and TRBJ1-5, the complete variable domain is DTGVSQNPRHKITKRGQNVTFRCDPISEHNRLYWYRQTLGQGPEFLTYFQNEAQLEKSRLLSDRFSAERPKGSFSTLEIQRTEQGDSAMYLCASSPHGGGQLQHFGDGTRLSIL.